This T cell receptor beta chain was documented in a study of identical twins. This clonotype was counted between two and nine times. Its antigen is unidentified. TCRdb analysed the 5' RACE reads with MiXCR anew, one entry per CDR3 protein. The table includes about 390,000 distinct CDR3 sequences, about 9% detected once. Broader study findings: Insertions were reduced in abundant cord blood beta clonotypes but not in memory repertoires. Twin-shared out-of-frame alpha sequences showed excess low generation probability. Excess twin sharing in beta out-of-frame sequences was weaker.

The length of the CDR3 is 13 residues. Germline CDR1 is SQVTM and CDR2 is ANQGSEA. V lost 4 bases to trimming and J lost 7 bases, with 17 bases between them. Healthy Caucasians supplied all donations. This TCR was sampled from a woman aged 50 to 60 in good health. The source material was naive T cells sorted from blood. The rearrangement links TRBV29-1 to TRBJ2-7, with D possibly TRBD2 on 6 matching bases. The CDR3 DNA sequence: TGCAGCGTTGGAACGGGAGCAACTAGGGAGCAGTACTTC. It codes for CSVGTGATREQYF.